This T cell receptor beta chain is drawn from a study of cytomegalovirus exposure and HLA in healthy donors. Study-wide background: The roughly 700 first-cohort repertoires shared a platform with the approximately 110 validation repertoires, as reported in a later analysis.

The germline V gene encodes CDR1 SNHLY and CDR2 FYNNEI. This CDR3 comprises 16 residues. After removal of 6 bases from V and 1 base from J, the junction contained 6 bases not matched to a gene. Here immunoSEQ multiplex PCR was the method, and the copy in TCRdb shows in-frame clones only, minus some. The sample shows fewer than 400,000 clones, 86% of them seen only once. The TCR was taken from a woman aged 18-35 years in good health and CMV-seronegative. The rearrangement uses TRBV2 and TRBJ2-5; 12 positions agree with TRBD2. The sample consisted of PBMCs. This chain's CDR3 is CASSQGLAGFQETQYF. The CDR3 bases are TGTGCCAGCAGCCAAGGACTAGCGGGATTCCAAGAGACCCAGTACTTC.